This TCR beta chain was recovered during a study of blood T cells in healthy people across ages. The use of a sample-barcoded 5' primer and a J-beta primer mix characterized a second PCR of roughly 6 to 11 cycles. A tag from a template-switch adaptor with 12 random nucleotides marked each cDNA molecule. TCRdb processed the 5' RACE reads anew with MiXCR; each CDR3 protein has one entry. The table includes around 2 million distinct CDR3 sequences, more than 35% detected once. Germline CDR1 SEHNR, CDR2 FQNEAQ (reference sequence). Deletions cut 1 base from V and 7 bases from J, with 14 bases between. CDR3 length equals 14 residues.

Material: blood. The rearrangement joins TRBV7-9 to TRBJ2-7, with D perhaps matching TRBD2 (6 bases). This TCR was recovered from a human donor in good health. CDR3: CASSLGREVEEQYF. The CDR3 DNA is TGTGCCAGCAGCTTAGGCAGGGAGGTGGAGGAGCAGTACTTC. The full variable domain, with the rest looked up from reference TRBV7-9 and TRBJ2-7, is DTGVSQNPRHKITKRGQNVTFRCDPISEHNRLYWYRQTLGQGPEFLTYFQNEAQLEKSRLLSDRFSAERPKGSFSTLEIQRTEQGDSAMYLCASSLGREVEEQYFGPGTRLTVT.